What follows are 12 T cell receptor beta chains derived from one specimen sequenced in a study of blood T cell repertoires in COVID-19. Profiled with immunoSEQ multiplex PCR; TCRdb holds only in-frame clones, not every one. The sample includes about 23,000 clones, just over 90% of them seen just once. Material for sequencing was peripheral blood. These receptors came from a human donor in a cohort sampled during active COVID-19.

The chain employs TRBV27 and TRBJ2-1; the match to TRBD2 covers 10 bases. Germline trimming cut 5 bases from V and 9 bases from J; bases unmatched to any gene: 19. Germline CDR1 is MNHEY and CDR2 is SMNVEV (reference sequence). This CDR3 comprises 18 residues. Written as DNA, the CDR3 is TGTGCCAGCAGTCAGGGGGTCAGCGGGAGGGCCCGGCGGGGTGAGCAGTTCTTC. Its translation: CASSQGVSGRARRGEQFF.

This clone has just one count. V usage is TRBV19 and J usage is TRBJ1-5, with 8 bases identical to TRBD1. The germline CDR1 and CDR2 sequences are LNHDA and SQIVND (reference sequence). The CDR3 loop spans 15 amino acids. With 3 bases clipped from V and 0 bases from J, the junction kept 1 base outside the gene matches. CDR3 protein: CASSMTGDSNQPQHF. CDR3 nucleotide sequence: TGTGCCAGTAGTATGACAGGGGATAGCAATCAGCCCCAGCATTTT.

The chain uses TRBV20-1 and TRBJ1-5, with D possibly TRBD1 on 5 matching bases. The V end lost 3 bases, the J end lost 4 bases, and 10 bases lay between the germline ends. Germline V gene sequence: CDR1 DFQATT, CDR2 SNEGSKA (reference sequence). This CDR3 region has 13 residues. The CDR3 is CSASETANQPQHF. The DNA for the CDR3 is TGCAGTGCTAGTGAGACAGCTAATCAGCCCCAGCATTTT.

This chain connects TRBV28 to TRBJ1-4, with 7 positions matching TRBD1. The CDR3 length is 14 residues. Germline values: CDR1 MDHEN, CDR2 SYDVKM. V was clipped by 11 bases and J by 4 bases; unmatched bases: 10. The CDR3 is CAARGKGGNEKLFF. Here the CDR3 DNA reads TGTGCCGCCAGGGGGAAAGGGGGTAATGAAAAACTGTTTTTT. Drawing the rest from reference TRBV28 and TRBJ1-4, the complete variable domain is DVKVTQSSRYLVKRTGEKVFLECVQDMDHENMFWYRQDPGLGLRLIYFSYDVKMKEKGDIPEGYSVSREKKERFSLILESASTNQTSMYLCAARGKGGNEKLFFGSGTQLSVL.

The rearrangement links TRBV6-1 to TRBJ2-7, with 8 bases matching TRBD1. CDR1 is MNHNS and CDR2 is SASEGT in the germline V gene. J gave up 5 bases and V 1 base, and 7 bases lay outside the gene matches. The CDR3 has 15 amino acids. CDR3 sequence (DNA): TGTGCCAGCAGTGAAGGGGACAGGTCATGGGACGAGCAGTACTTC. Amino acids: CASSEGDRSWDEQYF.

The J gene is TRBJ2-5, the V gene TRBV4-1, with 12 positions matching TRBD2. Germline CDR1 MGHRA, CDR2 YSYEKL. V was clipped by 6 bases and J by 5 bases; unmatched bases: 4. This CDR3 is built from 14 residues. CDR3 amino acids: CASRTSGGRETQYF. Written as DNA, the CDR3 is TGCGCCAGCAGGACTAGCGGGGGCCGGGAGACCCAGTACTTC.

The chain links TRBV11-3 to TRBJ2-7; a weak D match, TRBD1 (6 bases). V lost 3 bases and J lost 2, with 11 bases in between. Germline CDR1 reads SGHNT; CDR2 reads YENEEA. The CDR3 sequence is 14 residues long. This CDR3 reads CASSFRDTTYEQYF. DNA for the CDR3: TGTGCCAGCAGCTTCCGGGACACAACCTACGAGCAGTACTTC. Supplemented by reference TRBV11-3 and TRBJ2-7, the full variable domain reads EAGVVQSPRYKIIEKKQPVAFWCNPISGHNTLYWYLQNLGQGPELLIRYENEEAVDDSQLPKDRFSAERLKGVDSTLKIQPAELGDSAVYLCASSFRDTTYEQYFGPGTRLTVT.

The J gene is TRBJ1-2, the V gene TRBV28; 12 bases agree with TRBD1. The CDR3 has 17 residues. J was trimmed by 5 bases and V by 4 bases; bases with no gene match: 11. Per the germline V gene, CDR1 is MDHEN and CDR2 is SYDVKM. Here the CDR3 reads CASSSSKGQGAYYGYTF. In DNA, the CDR3 is TGTGCCAGCAGTTCTTCAAAGGGACAGGGGGCGTATTATGGCTACACCTTC.

The chain recombines TRBV5-1 with TRBJ1-1; weak D call: TRBD1 (6 bases). Looked up from germline, CDR1 is SGHRS and CDR2 is YFSETQ. V was pared by 9 bases and J by 3 bases, with 12 bases between. CDR3 length: 12 residues. The CDR3 bases are TGCGCCACCAAGAAGGGGGACACTGAAGCTTTCTTT. Amino acid sequence: CATKKGDTEAFF.

The V and J genes are TRBV19 and TRBJ2-5; D may be TRBD1 (6 bases). The V and J ends lost 1 base and 5 bases respectively, with 8 bases between them. Germline CDR1 LNHDA, CDR2 SQIVND (reference sequence). The CDR3 is 13 residues long. The CDR3, as DNA: TGTGCCAGTAGTATAGTGAGGGGGGAGACCCAGTACTTC. Translation gives CASSIVRGETQYF. The full variable domain, rest sourced from reference TRBV19 and TRBJ2-5, is DGGITQSPKYLFRKEGQNVTLSCEQNLNHDAMYWYRQDPGQGLRLIYYSQIVNDFQKGDIAEGYSVSREKKESFPLTVTSAQKNPTAFYLCASSIVRGETQYFGPGTRLLVL.

In its sample, this clone was seen once. The chain links TRBV4-2 to TRBJ2-1, with 9 bases lining up with TRBD2. Germline lookup yields CDR1 LGHNA and CDR2 YNFKEQ. V shed 8 bases and J 7 bases; nucleotides not matched to a gene: 15. The CDR3 contains 16 residues. The CDR3 here is CASSPLRGGSSNEQFF. CDR3 DNA sequence: TGTGCCAGCTCCCCTCTGCGGGGGGGCAGTTCAAATGAGCAGTTCTTC.

The chain has TRBV7-8 and TRBJ1-5; D ambiguous. Germline CDR1 is SGHVS and CDR2 is FQNEAQ. This CDR3 contains 14 residues. V dropped 3 bases and J dropped 8 bases, with 14 bases sitting between them. The CDR3 loop reads CASSLLQDKEPQHF. CDR3 nucleotides: TGTGCCAGCAGCTTGTTGCAGGATAAAGAGCCCCAGCATTTT.